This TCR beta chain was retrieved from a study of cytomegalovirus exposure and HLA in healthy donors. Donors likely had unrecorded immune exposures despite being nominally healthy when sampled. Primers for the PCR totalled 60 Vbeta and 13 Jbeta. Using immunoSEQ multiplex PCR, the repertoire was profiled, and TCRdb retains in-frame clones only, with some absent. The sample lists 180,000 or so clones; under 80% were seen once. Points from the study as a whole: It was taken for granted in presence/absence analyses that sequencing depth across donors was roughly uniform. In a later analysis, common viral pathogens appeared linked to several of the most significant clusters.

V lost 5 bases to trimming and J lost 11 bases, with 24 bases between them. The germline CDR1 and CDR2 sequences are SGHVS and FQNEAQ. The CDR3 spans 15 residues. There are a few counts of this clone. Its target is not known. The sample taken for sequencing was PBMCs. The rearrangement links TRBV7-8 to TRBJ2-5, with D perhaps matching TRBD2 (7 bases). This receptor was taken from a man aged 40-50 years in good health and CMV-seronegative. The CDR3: CASSDSPGRRGGQYF. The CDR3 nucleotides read TGTGCCAGCAGCGATTCACCCGGGAGGCGAGGGGGGCAGTACTTC.